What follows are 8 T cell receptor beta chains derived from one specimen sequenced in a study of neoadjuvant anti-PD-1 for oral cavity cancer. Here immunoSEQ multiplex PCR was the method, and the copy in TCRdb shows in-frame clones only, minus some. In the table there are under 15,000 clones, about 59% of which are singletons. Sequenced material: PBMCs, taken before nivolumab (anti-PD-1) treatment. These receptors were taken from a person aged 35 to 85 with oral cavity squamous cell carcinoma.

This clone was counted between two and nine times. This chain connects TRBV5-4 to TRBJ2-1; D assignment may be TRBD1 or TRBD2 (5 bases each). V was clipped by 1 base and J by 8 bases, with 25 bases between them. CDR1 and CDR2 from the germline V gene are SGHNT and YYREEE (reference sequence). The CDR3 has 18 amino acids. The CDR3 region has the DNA TGTGCCAGCAGCTTGAGGCAATGGGCAGGGACCGCTAGGGATGAGCAGTTCTTC. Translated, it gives CASSLRQWAGTARDEQFF.

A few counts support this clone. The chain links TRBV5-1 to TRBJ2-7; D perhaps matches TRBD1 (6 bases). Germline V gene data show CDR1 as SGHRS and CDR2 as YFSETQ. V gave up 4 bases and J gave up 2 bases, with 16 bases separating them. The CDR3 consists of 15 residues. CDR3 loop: CASSILARTAYEQYF. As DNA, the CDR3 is TGCGCCAGCAGCATTCTTGCTCGGACAGCCTACGAGCAGTACTTC.

This CDR3 is CASTNAVSNEKLFF. The CDR3 region has the DNA TGTGCCAGCACCAATGCGGTCTCTAATGAAAAACTGTTTTTT. V usage is TRBV6-5 and J usage is TRBJ1-4; D is undetermined. V lost 7 bases to trimming and J lost 3 bases, with 12 bases between them. Per germline, CDR1 MNHEY and CDR2 SVGAGI. This CDR3 is 14 amino acids long.

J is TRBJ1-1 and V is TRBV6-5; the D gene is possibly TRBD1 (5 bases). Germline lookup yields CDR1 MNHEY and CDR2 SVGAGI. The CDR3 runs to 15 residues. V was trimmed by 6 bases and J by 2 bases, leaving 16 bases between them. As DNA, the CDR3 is TGTGCCAGCAGAGAACCCGGGGGTGCAAACACTGAAGCTTTCTTT. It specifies CASREPGGANTEAFF.

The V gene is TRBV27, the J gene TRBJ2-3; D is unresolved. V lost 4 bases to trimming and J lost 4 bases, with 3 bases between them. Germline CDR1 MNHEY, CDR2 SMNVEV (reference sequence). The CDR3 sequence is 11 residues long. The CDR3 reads CASSSPDTQYF. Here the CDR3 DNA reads TGTGCCAGCAGTTCCCCAGATACGCAGTATTTT.

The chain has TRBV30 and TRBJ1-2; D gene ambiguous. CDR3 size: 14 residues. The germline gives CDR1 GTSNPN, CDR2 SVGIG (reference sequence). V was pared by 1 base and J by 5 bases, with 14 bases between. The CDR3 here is CAWSAQNFYYGYTF. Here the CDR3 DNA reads TGTGCCTGGAGTGCTCAGAACTTCTATTATGGCTACACCTTC.

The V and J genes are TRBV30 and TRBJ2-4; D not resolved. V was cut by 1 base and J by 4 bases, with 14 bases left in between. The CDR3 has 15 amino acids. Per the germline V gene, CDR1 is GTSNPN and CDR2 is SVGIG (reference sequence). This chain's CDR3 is CAWSAPDGVKNIQYF. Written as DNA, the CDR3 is TGTGCCTGGAGTGCCCCAGACGGAGTGAAAAACATTCAGTACTTC.

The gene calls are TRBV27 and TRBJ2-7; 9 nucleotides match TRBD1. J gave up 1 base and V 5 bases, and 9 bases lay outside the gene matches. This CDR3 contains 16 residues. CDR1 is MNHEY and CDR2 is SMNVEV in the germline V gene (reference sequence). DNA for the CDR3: TGTGCCAGCAGTGACCTGGGACAGGGCGGGTCCTACGAGCAGTACTTC. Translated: CASSDLGQGGSYEQYF.